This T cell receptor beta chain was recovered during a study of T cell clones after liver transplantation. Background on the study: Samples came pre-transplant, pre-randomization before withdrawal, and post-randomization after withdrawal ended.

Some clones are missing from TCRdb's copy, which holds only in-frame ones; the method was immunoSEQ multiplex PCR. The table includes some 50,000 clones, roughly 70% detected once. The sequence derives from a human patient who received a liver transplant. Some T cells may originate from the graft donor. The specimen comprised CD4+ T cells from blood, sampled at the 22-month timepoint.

CDR3 amino acids: CASRTSGVMRQPQHF. Here the CDR3 DNA reads TGTGCCAGCAGAACCTCCGGGGTTATGAGGCAGCCCCAGCATTTT. This sequence joins TRBV27 and TRBJ1-5; D not certain. The CDR3 contains 15 residues. Germline V gene sequence: CDR1 MNHEY, CDR2 SMNVEV (reference sequence). The V gene lost 6 bases and the J gene lost 7 bases, with 19 bases spanning the gap.